Below, 21 T cell receptor beta chains from the same sample are listed, as sequenced in a study of PD-L1 blockade in urothelial cancer. The method was immunoSEQ multiplex PCR; TCRdb's version includes in-frame clones alone and lacks a portion of them. The sample includes about 81,000 clones, 80% to 90% of them seen just once. Time point given: pretreatment peripheral blood. Sequences were derived from PBMCs, sampled around atezolizumab (anti-PD-L1) treatment. These TCRs come from an elderly woman with urothelial cancer.

The chain recombines TRBV6-5 with TRBJ2-2; D perhaps matches TRBD1 (5 bases). The V gene's germline CDR1 is MNHEY and CDR2 SVGAGI. V was pared by 0 bases and J by 6 bases, with 5 bases between. The CDR3 covers 13 residues. CDR3 in amino acids: CASSYSTAGELFF. The CDR3 region has the DNA TGTGCCAGCAGTTACTCGACAGCCGGGGAGCTGTTTTTT.

The CDR3, as DNA: TGTGCCAGTGGGGCCGGACAGGATTTATTCTACGAGCAGTACTTC. Translation: CASGAGQDLFYEQYF. This chain links TRBV19 with TRBJ2-7, with TRBD1 matching over 7 bases. V gave up 8 bases and J gave up 3 bases; unmatched junction bases: 13. This CDR3 is built from 15 residues. Germline CDR1 LNHDA, CDR2 SQIVND (reference sequence).

This chain uses TRBV28 with TRBJ2-1; 7 nucleotides match TRBD1. The germline gives CDR1 MDHEN, CDR2 SYDVKM. CDR3 length: 16 amino acids. Trimming at V came to 0 bases and at J to 12 bases, leaving 14 bases not matched to a gene. The chain's CDR3 is CASSLWAGGDSSLQFF. The DNA for the CDR3 is TGTGCCAGCAGTTTATGGGCAGGGGGTGATTCTTCCTTGCAGTTCTTC.

The V and J genes are TRBV15 and TRBJ1-5; maybe TRBD1 (5 bases). This CDR3 contains 14 residues. V shed 2 bases and J shed 3 bases, with 8 bases lying between them. Germline V CDR1 and CDR2: LNHNV, YYDKDF (reference sequence). The CDR3 nucleotides are TGTGCCACCAGCAGACAGGGACTCAATCAGCCCCAGCATTTT. Residues: CATSRQGLNQPQHF.

The rearrangement uses TRBV6-5 and TRBJ2-7; 7 positions match TRBD1. V shed 6 bases and J 2 bases; nucleotides not matched to a gene: 10. The germline V gene has CDR1 MNHEY and CDR2 SVGAGI. This CDR3 comprises 15 residues. The CDR3 nucleotides are TGTGCCAGCAGCGACGGGACAGCGATAACCTACGAGCAGTACTTC. Translating gives CASSDGTAITYEQYF.

The chain links TRBV27 to TRBJ1-4; D might be TRBD1 (6 bases). V dropped 5 bases and J dropped 5 bases, with 9 bases sitting between them. This CDR3 comprises 13 residues. The germline gives CDR1 MNHEY, CDR2 SMNVEV (reference sequence). CDR3 bases: TGTGCCAGCAGTGTCGACAGGAATGAAAAACTGTTTTTT. Residues: CASSVDRNEKLFF. Together with reference TRBV27 and TRBJ1-4, the CDR3 gives the full variable domain: EAQVTQNPRYLITVTGKKLTVTCSQNMNHEYMSWYRQDPGLGLRQIYYSMNVEVTDKGDVPEGYKVSRKEKRNFPLILESPSPNQTSLYFCASSVDRNEKLFFGSGTQLSVL.

V and J are TRBV19 and TRBJ1-5, with a weak D call TRBD1 (6 bases). CDR3 length: 15 amino acids. Germline CDR1 reads LNHDA; CDR2 reads SQIVND (reference sequence). V was shortened by 3 bases and J by 2 bases, with 11 bases between the two germline ends. For the CDR3, the DNA is TGTGCCAGTAGTATGGTACAGGGAGGCAATCAGCCCCAGCATTTT. Translation gives CASSMVQGGNQPQHF.

CDR3 in amino acids: CAMGTGVNQPQHF. The DNA for the CDR3 is TGTGCCATGGGGACAGGGGTCAATCAGCCCCAGCATTTT. The chain recombines TRBV10-3 with TRBJ1-5, with TRBD1 identical over 10 bases. Losses at the gene ends were 9 bases for V and 3 bases for J; bases not matched to a gene: 2. The germline V gene has CDR1 ENHRY and CDR2 SYGVKD. This CDR3 has 13 amino acids.

In its sample, this clone was seen once. J is TRBJ2-7 and V is TRBV30; TRBD1 is a possible D gene (5 bases). From germline, CDR1 is GTSNPN and CDR2 SVGIG (reference sequence). The CDR3 sequence is 16 residues long. Trimming removed 0 bases at V and 5 bases at J, with 20 bases between. The CDR3 protein is CAWSVWAAGMRDEQYF. In DNA form, the CDR3 reads TGTGCCTGGAGTGTATGGGCGGCAGGGATGAGAGACGAGCAGTACTTC.

The gene calls are TRBV5-1 and TRBJ2-2, with TRBD2 matching over 9 bases. Germline assignment: CDR1 SGHRS and CDR2 YFSETQ. The J segment lost 4 bases and the V segment lost 2 bases, leaving 6 bases of the junction unmatched. This CDR3 has 16 amino acids. CDR3 region: CASSLRLAAGTGELFF. DNA for the CDR3: TGCGCCAGCAGCTTAAGACTAGCGGCGGGCACCGGGGAGCTGTTTTTT.

This chain connects TRBV25-1 to TRBJ2-2, with 14 bases aligning to TRBD2. Trimming cost V 5 bases and J 8 bases; bases outside gene matches: 13. Germline V gene data show CDR1 as MGHDK and CDR2 as SYGVNS. The CDR3 extends over 18 amino acids. The CDR3 nucleotides are TGTGCCAGCAGTCCTCGACTAGCGGGAGGGCCGAATCGAGGGGAGCTGTTTTTT. It codes for CASSPRLAGGPNRGELFF.

The V and J genes are TRBV18 and TRBJ1-2; D is unresolved. The germline V gene has CDR1 KGHSH and CDR2 LQKENI. The CDR3 consists of 13 residues. V shed 3 bases and J shed 1 base, with 6 bases lying between them. The CDR3 spells CASSPGVNYGYTF. As DNA, the CDR3 is TGTGCCAGCTCACCCGGAGTTAACTATGGCTACACCTTC.

This clone was found once. The chain couples TRBV9 to TRBJ2-7; TRBD1 matches 11 bases. CDR1 SGDLS and CDR2 YYNGEE come from the germline V gene. This CDR3 is 16 amino acids long. The J segment lost 6 bases and the V segment lost 2 bases, leaving 10 bases of the junction unmatched. The CDR3 is CASSVGSGQGVSEQYF. Written as DNA, the CDR3 is TGTGCCAGCAGCGTGGGGTCGGGACAGGGGGTCTCCGAGCAGTACTTC.

The chain couples TRBV6-5 to TRBJ2-1; D is possibly TRBD2 (5 bases). V lost 5 bases and J lost 5, with 13 bases in between. The germline gives CDR1 MNHEY, CDR2 SVGAGI. The CDR3 is 14 amino acids. The CDR3: CASSAWGDDNEQFF. The CDR3 DNA sequence: TGTGCCAGCAGTGCTTGGGGAGATGACAATGAGCAGTTCTTC.

The chain links TRBV4-2 to TRBJ1-1; D may be TRBD1 (6 bases). V lost 4 bases and J lost 8, with 20 bases in between. This CDR3 is 15 amino acids long. CDR1 and CDR2 (germline): LGHNA, YNFKEQ. CDR3 sequence (DNA): TGTGCCAGCAGCCCCTCCCCCCGAGTACAGGGAGAAGCTTTCTTT. Protein sequence: CASSPSPRVQGEAFF.

The chain uses TRBV5-1 and TRBJ2-3; the D gene is possibly TRBD1 (5 bases). Trimming removed 3 bases at V and 2 bases at J, with 16 bases between. CDR1 and CDR2 (germline): SGHRS, YFSETQ. CDR3 length: 16 residues. The CDR3 loop reads CASSWGLGIDTDTQYF. CDR3 nucleotide sequence: TGCGCCAGCAGCTGGGGCTTGGGGATAGACACAGATACGCAGTATTTT.

This chain joins TRBV5-6 and TRBJ2-7; weak D call: TRBD1 (6 bases). The CDR3 is made up of 12 amino acids. Germline assignment: CDR1 SGHDT and CDR2 YYEEEE. V lost 4 bases, J lost 2 bases, and 7 bases lay in between. In DNA, the CDR3 is TGTGCCAGCAGCCGGACAGCCTACGAGCAGTACTTC. This encodes CASSRTAYEQYF.

This rearrangement joins TRBV5-1 to TRBJ2-1; tentatively, D is TRBD2 (6 bases). This CDR3 region has 15 residues. Germline loops: CDR1 SGHRS, CDR2 YFSETQ. Trimming removed 4 bases from V and 7 bases from J, with 18 bases in between. CDR3 in DNA: TGCGCCAGCAGCATCCGGGACTTAATGGGAAATGAGCAGTTCTTC. This encodes CASSIRDLMGNEQFF. The whole variable domain, filled in from reference TRBV5-1 and TRBJ2-1, reads KAGVTQTPRYLIKTRGQQVTLSCSPISGHRSVSWYQQTPGQGLQFLFEYFSETQRNKGNFPGRFSGRQFSNSRSEMNVSTLELGDSALYLCASSIRDLMGNEQFFGPGTRLTVL.

The chain is built from TRBV14 and TRBJ1-1; the D gene is possibly TRBD1 (6 bases). The CDR3 is 15 residues long. Germline CDR1 reads SGHDN; CDR2 reads FVKESK. Trimming removed 1 base from V and 2 bases from J, with 11 bases in between. DNA for the CDR3: TGTGCCAGCAGCCAAGCTACAGGGAGAAACACTGAAGCTTTCTTT. Amino acid sequence: CASSQATGRNTEAFF.

This chain links TRBV28 with TRBJ1-3; D not certain. Germline V gives CDR1 MDHEN, CDR2 SYDVKM. The V gene lost 1 base and the J gene lost 4 bases, with 14 bases spanning the gap. The CDR3 runs 16 residues. The CDR3 reads CASSLLSGSRGNTIYF. CDR3 DNA sequence: TGTGCCAGCAGTTTATTGTCCGGGAGTAGGGGAAACACCATATATTTT. Using reference TRBV28 and TRBJ1-3 for the parts outside the CDR3, the full variable domain is DVKVTQSSRYLVKRTGEKVFLECVQDMDHENMFWYRQDPGLGLRLIYFSYDVKMKEKGDIPEGYSVSREKKERFSLILESASTNQTSMYLCASSLLSGSRGNTIYFGEGSWLTVV.

The V and J genes are TRBV27 and TRBJ2-7; no clear D. The CDR3 has 15 amino acids. CDR1 and CDR2 (germline): MNHEY, SMNVEV (reference sequence). Trimming shortened V by 0 bases and J by 2 bases, and 11 bases separated the two germline ends. CDR3 residues: CASSLSLPPAYEQYF. CDR3 coding DNA: TGTGCCAGCAGTTTATCCCTCCCCCCAGCCTACGAGCAGTACTTC.